This TCR beta chain emerged from a study of T cell responses to AZD1222 COVID-19 vaccine. Whole-study results and caveats: Regions 160-218 and 743-854 dominated among vaccine-associated CD4 TCRs spanning spike. Nearly half of unique spike-specific TCRs reportedly avoided B.1.351 and B.1.1.7 mutated regions. Following two doses of AZD1222, Spike-specific TCR breadth and depth rose.

Clones were sequenced by immunoSEQ multiplex PCR, and TCRdb holds only the in-frame ones, with some missing. Among 95,000 to 100,000 clones listed, roughly 90% were seen once. With respect to this clone: Its antigen is unknown.

The CDR3 contains 15 residues. Germline trimming cut 6 bases from V and 2 bases from J; bases unmatched to any gene: 11. Germline assignment: CDR1 SGHRS and CDR2 YFSETQ. Sequenced material: peripheral blood, taken on day 0 of AZD1222 vaccination. This chain joins TRBV5-1 and TRBJ2-7; 7 nucleotides agree with TRBD1. This receptor was obtained from an adult in good health. The CDR3 sequence: CASKRSETGTYEQYF. As DNA, the CDR3 is TGCGCCAGCAAACGGAGTGAGACAGGGACCTACGAGCAGTACTTC.